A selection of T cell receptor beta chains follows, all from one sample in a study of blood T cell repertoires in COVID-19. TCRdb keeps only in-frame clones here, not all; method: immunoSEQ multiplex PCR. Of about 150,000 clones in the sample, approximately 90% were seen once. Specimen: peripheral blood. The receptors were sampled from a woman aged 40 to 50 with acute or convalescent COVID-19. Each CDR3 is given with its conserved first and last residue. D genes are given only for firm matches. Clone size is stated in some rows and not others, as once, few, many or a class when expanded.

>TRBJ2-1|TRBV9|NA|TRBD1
CASSVRPTGGALLNEQFF
TGTGCCAGCAGCGTCCGACCGACAGGGGGCGCTTTGTTGAATGAGCAGTTCTTC
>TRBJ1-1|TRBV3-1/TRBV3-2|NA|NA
CASSTAGKPEAFF
TGTGCCAGCAGCACCGCCGGGAAACCTGAAGCTTTCTTT
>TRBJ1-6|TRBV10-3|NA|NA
CATSTEHSYNSPLHF
TGTGCCACCTCGACAGAGCACTCCTATAATTCACCCCTCCACTTT
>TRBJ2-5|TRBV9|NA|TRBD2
CASSGLTSGYQTQYF
TGTGCCAGCAGCGGGCTCACTAGCGGCTATCAGACCCAGTACTTC
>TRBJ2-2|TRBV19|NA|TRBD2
CASLLAGAPGELFF
TGTGCCAGTCTTTTAGCGGGAGCCCCCGGGGAGCTGTTTTTT
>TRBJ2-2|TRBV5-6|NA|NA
CASSLVSVTGELFF
TGTGCCAGCAGCTTGGTGTCCGTGACCGGGGAGCTGTTTTTT
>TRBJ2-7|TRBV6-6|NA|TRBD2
CASTPRDYSYEQYF
TGTGCCAGCACTCCACGGGACTACTCCTACGAGCAGTACTTC
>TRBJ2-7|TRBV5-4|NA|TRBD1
CASSPRTGSAYEQYF
TGTGCCAGCAGCCCAAGGACAGGGAGTGCATACGAGCAGTACTTC
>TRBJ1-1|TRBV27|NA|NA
CASSLQGGTEAFF
TGTGCCAGCAGTTTACAGGGTGGCACTGAAGCTTTCTTT
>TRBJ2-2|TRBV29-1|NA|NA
CSVGTPNTGELFF
TGCAGCGTTGGGACTCCTAACACCGGGGAGCTGTTTTTT
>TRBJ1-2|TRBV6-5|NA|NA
CASSYGGGVGYTF
TGTGCCAGCAGTTACGGGGGAGGTGTCGGCTACACCTTC
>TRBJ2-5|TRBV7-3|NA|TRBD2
CASSLIKGLAGGVETQYF
TGTGCCAGCAGCTTAATAAAAGGACTAGCGGGAGGGGTGGAGACCCAGTACTTC
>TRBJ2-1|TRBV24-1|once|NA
CATSDLEDRPLGQFF
TGTGCCACCAGTGATTTAGAGGACAGACCCCTGGGGCAGTTCTTC
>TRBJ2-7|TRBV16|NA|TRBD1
CASSQNPTGAYEQYF
TGTGCCAGCAGCCAAAACCCGACAGGGGCCTACGAGCAGTACTTC
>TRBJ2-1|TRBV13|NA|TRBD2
CASSLEGGVSGRDIWTYNEQFF
TGTGCCAGCAGCTTAGAGGGGGGTGTTAGCGGGAGGGATATTTGGACCTACAATGAGCAGTTCTTC
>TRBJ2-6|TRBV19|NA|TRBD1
CASSPWGQRDFGIPGANVLTF
TGTGCCAGTAGTCCATGGGGACAGAGGGATTTCGGAATCCCTGGGGCCAACGTCCTGACTTTC
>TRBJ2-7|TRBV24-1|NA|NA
CATSDPESSYEQYF
TGTGCCACCAGTGACCCAGAAAGCTCCTACGAGCAGTACTTC
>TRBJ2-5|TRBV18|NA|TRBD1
CASSPSGTGSETQYF
TGTGCCAGCTCACCTTCCGGGACAGGGAGTGAGACCCAGTACTTC
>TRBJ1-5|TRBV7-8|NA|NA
CASSLNPGLSNQPQHF
TGTGCCAGCAGCTTAAATCCAGGGCTTAGCAATCAGCCCCAGCATTTT
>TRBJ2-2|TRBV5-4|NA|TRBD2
CASSKRTSGRAGELFF
TGTGCCAGCAGCAAAAGGACTAGCGGGAGGGCCGGGGAGCTGTTTTTT
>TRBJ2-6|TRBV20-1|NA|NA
CSPSSNVLTF
TGCAGTCCAAGCTCCAACGTCCTGACTTTC
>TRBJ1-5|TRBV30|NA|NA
CAWSRGNNQPQHF
TGTGCCTGGAGTCGGGGGAACAATCAGCCCCAGCATTTT
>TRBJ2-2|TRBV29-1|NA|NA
CSVEDPRGAEYTGELFF
TGCAGCGTTGAAGATCCAAGGGGCGCAGAATACACCGGGGAGCTGTTTTTT
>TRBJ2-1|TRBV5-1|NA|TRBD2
CASSLGLAGYNEQFF
TGCGCCAGCAGCTTGGGACTAGCGGGATACAATGAGCAGTTCTTC
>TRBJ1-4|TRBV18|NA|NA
CASSPGGAANEKLFF
TGTGCCAGCTCACCAGGCGGGGCCGCTAATGAAAAACTGTTTTTT
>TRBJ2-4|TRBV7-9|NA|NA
CASSLFPPVELAKNIQYF
TGTGCCAGCAGCTTATTCCCCCCGGTTGAGTTAGCCAAAAACATTCAGTACTTC
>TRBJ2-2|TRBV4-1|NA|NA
CASSQRRGDTGELFF
TGCGCCAGCAGCCAACGGCGGGGTGACACCGGGGAGCTGTTTTTT
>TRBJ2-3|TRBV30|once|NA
CAWNLGASTDTQYF
TGTGCCTGGAACCTGGGGGCTTCCACAGATACGCAGTATTTT